These T cell receptor beta chains were read from a single sample in a study of graft-versus-host responses after intestinal transplantation. No antigen is known for these receptors. Here immunoSEQ multiplex PCR was the method, and the copy in TCRdb shows in-frame clones only, minus some. Here the sample spans about 89,000 clones, about 94% being singletons. Specimen: unstimulated CD4+ T cells sorted from spleen or lymph node cells, collected before transplant. The receptors originated from a human donor who was the organ donor for an intestinal transplant. Both conserved end residues are part of each CDR3. Fields, in order: D gene, clone size, V gene, J gene, CDR3 protein, CDR3 DNA. A D gene is named only where the DNA matches it firmly. Clone sizes are given selectively: once, few, many, or a class where the clone is expanded.

>TRBD1|.|TRBV9|TRBJ1-4
CASSLDRGGEKLFF
TGTGCCAGCAGCTTGGACAGGGGAGGTGAAAAACTGTTTTTT
>TRBD1|.|TRBV19|TRBJ2-7
CARIPGQGKYEQYF
TGTGCCAGGATTCCGGGACAGGGAAAATACGAGCAGTACTTC
>.|.|TRBV6-5|TRBJ1-5
CASSYSEGYQPQHF
TGTGCCAGCAGTTACTCGGAGGGATATCAGCCCCAGCATTTT
>.|.|TRBV15|TRBJ1-5
CATSRDLVYSNQPQHF
TGTGCCACCAGCAGAGATTTGGTATATAGCAATCAGCCCCAGCATTTT
>.|.|TRBV19|TRBJ1-6
CASKGRDNSPLHF
TGTGCCAGTAAGGGCAGGGATAATTCACCCCTCCACTTT
>.|.|TRBV20-1|TRBJ2-7
CSARGSYEQYF
TGCAGTGCTAGAGGATCCTACGAGCAGTACTTC
>TRBD2|.|TRBV5-6|TRBJ2-1
CASSLPSGSVNEQFF
TGTGCCAGCAGCTTGCCTAGCGGTTCGGTCAATGAGCAGTTCTTC
>.|.|TRBV13|TRBJ2-1
CASSPRAAEQFF
TGTGCCAGCAGCCCACGGGCAGCTGAGCAGTTCTTC
>TRBD1|.|TRBV5-1|TRBJ1-2
CASSDATGRANYGYTF
TGCGCCAGCAGCGACGCGACAGGGAGAGCTAACTATGGCTACACCTTC
>TRBD1|.|TRBV7-3|TRBJ1-1
CASSITGWAGGANTEAFF
TGTGCCAGCAGCATAACCGGCTGGGCAGGGGGAGCGAACACTGAAGCTTTCTTT
>.|.|TRBV5-4|TRBJ1-2
CASSSQINYGYTF
TGTGCCAGCAGCTCACAGATTAACTATGGCTACACCTTC
>.|.|TRBV5-1|TRBJ1-1
CASSLSGQGDTEAFF
TGCGCCAGCAGCTTGTCAGGGCAGGGCGACACTGAAGCTTTCTTT
>.|.|TRBV7-2|TRBJ2-6
CASSPQRTGANVLTF
TGTGCCAGCAGCCCGCAGAGGACTGGGGCCAACGTCCTGACTTTC
>.|.|TRBV18|TRBJ1-4
CASSPLKGEKLFF
TGTGCCAGCTCACCATTGAAGGGTGAAAAACTGTTTTTT
>.|.|TRBV5-1|TRBJ1-2
CASSLESRAYGYTF
TGCGCCAGCAGCTTGGAAAGTCGAGCATATGGCTACACCTTC
>TRBD2|.|TRBV6-5|TRBJ2-5
CASSWGLAEETQYF
TGTGCCAGCAGTTGGGGACTAGCCGAGGAGACCCAGTACTTC
>.|.|TRBV9|TRBJ2-7
CASSATDRNYEQYF
TGTGCCAGCAGCGCGACCGACAGGAACTACGAGCAGTACTTC
>.|.|TRBV7-9|TRBJ2-7
CASSSERGEQYF
TGTGCCAGCAGCTCTGAAAGAGGCGAGCAGTACTTC
>.|.|TRBV7-2|TRBJ2-2
CASSLASATGELFF
TGTGCCAGCAGCTTAGCCTCCGCAACCGGGGAGCTGTTTTTT
>.|.|TRBV7-9|TRBJ1-6
CASSLGTNNSPLHF
TGTGCCAGCAGCTTAGGGACCAATAATTCACCCCTCCACTTT
>TRBD1|.|TRBV5-6|TRBJ1-2
CASSLADRENYGYTF
TGTGCCAGCAGCTTGGCTGACAGGGAGAACTATGGCTACACCTTC
>.|.|TRBV6-1|TRBJ2-2
CASRTDRLNTGELFF
TGTGCCAGCAGGACGGACAGACTGAACACCGGGGAGCTGTTTTTT
>TRBD1|.|TRBV4-2|TRBJ1-2
CASSQGGQGLSPYGYTF
TGTGCCAGCAGCCAAGGAGGACAGGGTTTATCTCCCTATGGCTACACCTTC
>.|.|TRBV28|TRBJ1-3
CASVIPGVGNTIYF
TGTGCCAGCGTTATACCCGGAGTCGGAAACACCATATATTTT
>TRBD1|.|TRBV6-6|TRBJ1-5
CASRGQGSNQPQHF
TGTGCCAGCAGAGGACAGGGGAGCAATCAGCCCCAGCATTTT
>.|.|TRBV18|TRBJ1-2
CASSPPGVDYGYTF
TGTGCCAGCTCACCGCCAGGGGTGGACTATGGCTACACCTTC
>.|.|TRBV1|TRBJ1-1
CTSSQVGVRETFF
TGCACCAGCAGCCAAGTGGGGGTAAGGGAGACTTTCTTT
>.|once|TRBV5-1|TRBJ1-1
CASSLVSVNTEAFF
TGCGCCAGCAGCTTGGTTTCTGTGAACACTGAAGCTTTCTTT
>.|once|TRBV6-6|TRBJ1-2
CASSYPGGAGYTF
TGTGCCAGCAGTTACCCCGGGGGCGCTGGCTACACCTTC
>.|.|TRBV11-3|TRBJ1-1
CASSFTENTEAFF
TGTGCCAGCAGCTTTACAGAAAACACTGAAGCTTTCTTT
>.|.|TRBV7-2|TRBJ2-3
CASSFGGWGDTDTQYF
TGTGCCAGCAGCTTCGGTGGGTGGGGCGACACAGATACGCAGTATTTT
>.|.|TRBV18|TRBJ2-7
CASSPGLRSYEQYF
TGTGCCAGCTCACCTGGGCTCCGGTCCTACGAGCAGTACTTC
>.|.|TRBV30|TRBJ2-7
CAWSLTRNYEQYF
TGTGCCTGGAGTCTTACCAGGAACTACGAGCAGTACTTC
>TRBD1|.|TRBV2|TRBJ2-7
CASTGQGASYEQYF
TGTGCCAGCACAGGACAGGGGGCATCCTACGAGCAGTACTTC
>TRBD1|once|TRBV6-1|TRBJ1-1
CASSVSGGVTEAFF
TGTGCCAGCAGTGTATCAGGGGGCGTCACTGAAGCTTTCTTT
>TRBD1|once|TRBV6-5|TRBJ1-1
CASSDRVTEAFF
TGTGCCAGCAGTGACAGGGTCACTGAAGCTTTCTTT
>TRBD2|.|TRBV7-2|TRBJ2-1
CASSLYRGVNEQFF
TGTGCCAGCAGCTTATACCGGGGGGTCAATGAGCAGTTCTTC